The present T cell receptor (beta chain) was sequenced within a study of technical replicates of blood from a few donors (dated by TCRdb to about 2017). The method behind the library was the immunoSEQ multiplex PCR assay. Entries here come from immuneACCESS through TCRdb and include only in-frame sequences with V and J called. Some clones fail to appear in such tables; in the studies checked, an unresolved V gene covers under half of the shortfall, and the cause of the remainder is unknown. The sample table shows some 87,000 clones, and 97% are seen once. The top ten clonotypes cover over 0.15% of the sample. Worth noting for this clone: Its antigen is unknown. No much larger clone is present one base from it, and per-base qualities are unavailable.

CDR3 length: 16 amino acids, cysteine to phenylalanine. CDR3 DNA only is kept here, 48 bases in frame from base 1. CDR1 and CDR2, per the germline V gene (reference sequence), are SEHNR and FQNEAQ. Between the V and J ends, shortened by 5 bases and 2 bases respectively, the junction contains 16 bases. The TCR comes from a human donor in good health. This chain joins TRBV7-9 to TRBJ2-1; no D segment can be confidently identified. Sequences were obtained from T cells isolated from PBMCs. The CDR3 reads as follows: CASSNPSVRTYNEQFF. The sequenced DNA is TGTGCCAGCAGCAACCCCTCGGTCCGTACCTACAATGAGCAGTTCTTC.